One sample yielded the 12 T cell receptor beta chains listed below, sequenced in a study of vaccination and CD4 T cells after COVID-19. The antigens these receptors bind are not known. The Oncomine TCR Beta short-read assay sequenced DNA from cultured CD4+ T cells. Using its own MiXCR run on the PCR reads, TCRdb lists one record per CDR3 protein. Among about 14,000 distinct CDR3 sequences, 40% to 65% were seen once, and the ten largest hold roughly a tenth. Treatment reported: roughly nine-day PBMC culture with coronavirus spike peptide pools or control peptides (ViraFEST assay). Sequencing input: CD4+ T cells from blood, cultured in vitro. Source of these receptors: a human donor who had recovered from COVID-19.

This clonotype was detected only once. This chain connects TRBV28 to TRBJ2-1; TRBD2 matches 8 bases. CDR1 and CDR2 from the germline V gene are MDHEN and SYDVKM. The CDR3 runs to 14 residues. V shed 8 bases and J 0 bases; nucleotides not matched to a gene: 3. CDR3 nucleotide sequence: TGTGCCAGCGAAGGGACTAGCTCCTACAATGAGCAGTTCTTC. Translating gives CASEGTSSYNEQFF. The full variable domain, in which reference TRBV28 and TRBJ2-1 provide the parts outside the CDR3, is DVKVTQSSRYLVKRTGEKVFLECVQDMDHENMFWYRQDPGLGLRLIYFSYDVKMKEKGDIPEGYSVSREKKERFSLILESASTNQTSMYLCASEGTSSYNEQFFGPGTRLTVL.

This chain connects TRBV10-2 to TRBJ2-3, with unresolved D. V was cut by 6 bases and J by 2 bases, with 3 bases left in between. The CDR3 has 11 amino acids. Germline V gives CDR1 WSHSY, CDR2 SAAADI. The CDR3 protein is CASRHTDTQYF. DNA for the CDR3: TGCGCCAGCAGACACACAGATACGCAGTATTTT.

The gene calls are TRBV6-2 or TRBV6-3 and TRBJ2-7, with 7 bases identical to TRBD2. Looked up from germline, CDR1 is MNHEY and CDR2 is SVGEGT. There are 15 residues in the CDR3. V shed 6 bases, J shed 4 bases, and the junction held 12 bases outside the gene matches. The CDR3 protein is CASSAAYSSGYEQYF. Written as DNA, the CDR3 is TGTGCCAGCAGCGCGGCGTACTCTAGCGGATACGAGCAGTACTTC.

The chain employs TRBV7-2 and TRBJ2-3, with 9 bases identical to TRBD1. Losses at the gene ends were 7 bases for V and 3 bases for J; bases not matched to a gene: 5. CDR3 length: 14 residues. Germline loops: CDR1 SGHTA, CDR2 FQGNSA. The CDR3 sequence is CASTPGQGTDTQYF. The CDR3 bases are TGTGCCAGCACCCCGGGACAGGGAACAGATACGCAGTATTTT.

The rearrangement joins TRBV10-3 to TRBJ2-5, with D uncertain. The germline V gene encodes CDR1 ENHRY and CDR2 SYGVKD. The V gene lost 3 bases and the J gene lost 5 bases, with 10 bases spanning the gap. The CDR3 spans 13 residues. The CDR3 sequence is CAISDSLDETQYF. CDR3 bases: TGTGCCATCAGTGATAGTCTCGACGAGACCCAGTACTTC.

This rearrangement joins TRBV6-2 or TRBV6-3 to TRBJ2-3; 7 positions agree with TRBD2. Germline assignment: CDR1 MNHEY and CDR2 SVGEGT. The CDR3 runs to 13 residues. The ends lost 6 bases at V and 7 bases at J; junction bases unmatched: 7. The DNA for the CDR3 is TGTGCCAGCAGGAGGACTAGTTACCATACGCAGTATTTT. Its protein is CASRRTSYHTQYF.

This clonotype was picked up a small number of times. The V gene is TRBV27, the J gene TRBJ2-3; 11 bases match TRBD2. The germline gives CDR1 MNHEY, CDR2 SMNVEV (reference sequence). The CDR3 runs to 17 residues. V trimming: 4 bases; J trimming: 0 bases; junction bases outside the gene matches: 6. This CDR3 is CASSYPGTSGSTDTQYF. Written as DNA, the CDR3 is TGTGCCAGCAGTTACCCCGGGACTAGCGGAAGCACAGATACGCAGTATTTT.

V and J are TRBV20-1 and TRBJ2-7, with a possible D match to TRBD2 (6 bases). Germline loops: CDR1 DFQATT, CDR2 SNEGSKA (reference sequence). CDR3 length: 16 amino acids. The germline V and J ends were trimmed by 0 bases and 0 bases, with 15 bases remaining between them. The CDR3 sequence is CSARDLRAGLSYEQYF. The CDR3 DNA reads TGCAGTGCTAGAGATCTCAGGGCGGGACTCTCCTACGAGCAGTACTTC.

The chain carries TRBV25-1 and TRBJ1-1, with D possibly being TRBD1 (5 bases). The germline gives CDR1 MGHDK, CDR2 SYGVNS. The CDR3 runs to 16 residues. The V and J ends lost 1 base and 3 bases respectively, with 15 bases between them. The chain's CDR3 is CASSESGRAFYTEAFF. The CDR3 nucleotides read TGTGCCAGCAGTGAATCGGGCAGGGCATTTTACACTGAAGCTTTCTTT.

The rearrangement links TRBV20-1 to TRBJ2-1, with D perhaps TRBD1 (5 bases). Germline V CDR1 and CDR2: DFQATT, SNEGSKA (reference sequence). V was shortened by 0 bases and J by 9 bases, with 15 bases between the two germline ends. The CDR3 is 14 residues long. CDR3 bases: TGCAGTGCTAGAGATCTCGGCAGGGTGACTGAGCAGTTCTTC. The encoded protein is CSARDLGRVTEQFF.

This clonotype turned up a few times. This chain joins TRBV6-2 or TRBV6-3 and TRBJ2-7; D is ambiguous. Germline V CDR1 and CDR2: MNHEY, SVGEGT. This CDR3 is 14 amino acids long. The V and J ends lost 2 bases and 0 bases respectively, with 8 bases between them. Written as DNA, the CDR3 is TGTGCCAGCAGTTACCGTGCCACCTCCTACGAGCAGTACTTC. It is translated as CASSYRATSYEQYF.

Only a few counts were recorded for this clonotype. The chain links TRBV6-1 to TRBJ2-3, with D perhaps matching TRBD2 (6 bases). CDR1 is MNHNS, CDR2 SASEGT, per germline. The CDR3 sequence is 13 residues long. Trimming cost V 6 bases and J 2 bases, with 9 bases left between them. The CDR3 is CASRSGATDTQYF. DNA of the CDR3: TGTGCCAGCAGGTCGGGAGCCACAGATACGCAGTATTTT.